Each of the 22 T cell receptor beta chains below was sequenced from the same sample in a study of blood T cell repertoires in COVID-19 (dated by TCRdb to about 2020). Libraries were prepared through the immunoSEQ multiplex PCR assay. Drawn from immuneACCESS, this table holds only the in-frame rearrangements with V and J called that TCRdb kept. Clones are partly lost; checked studies trace under half to an unresolved V gene and leave the rest unexplained. For this sample the table gives more than 250,000 clones, of which approximately 86% were detected only once. The top ten clonotypes cover about 1.9% of the sample. The source material was peripheral blood. Receptors were obtained from a woman aged 30 to 39 who had recovered from COVID-19.

This chain links TRBV6-5 with TRBJ1-1, with 8 bases that match TRBD1. Per the germline V gene, CDR1 is MNHEY and CDR2 is SVGAGI. CDR3 length equals 13 residues. V shed 10 bases, J shed 2 bases, and the junction held 6 bases outside the gene matches. The CDR3 is CATTDRENTEAFF. CDR3 nucleotide sequence: TGTGCCACCACGGACAGGGAAAACACTGAAGCTTTCTTT.

The sample holds a few counts of this clone. This sequence joins TRBV4-2 and TRBJ2-3; TRBD2 matches at 9 bases. The V gene's germline CDR1 is LGHNA and CDR2 YNFKEQ. The CDR3 covers 15 residues. Trimming removed 0 bases from V and 5 bases from J; junction bases left unmatched: 3. Here the CDR3 DNA reads TGTGCCAGCAGCCAAGAGCGGGGGGGCGTAGATACGCAGTATTTT. It is translated as CASSQERGGVDTQYF.

The chain employs TRBV9 and TRBJ2-7; 8 positions match TRBD1. V gave up 0 bases and J gave up 3 bases; unmatched junction bases: 5. This CDR3 region has 15 residues. Germline lookup yields CDR1 SGDLS and CDR2 YYNGEE. The CDR3 DNA reads as TGTGCCAGCAGCGTAGGGCAGGGGGCGGTCTACGAGCAGTACTTC. It specifies CASSVGQGAVYEQYF.

The chain is built from TRBV28 and TRBJ2-7, with D tentatively TRBD1 (6 bases). The V and J ends lost 6 bases and 6 bases respectively, with 21 bases between them. The germline CDR1 and CDR2 sequences are MDHEN and SYDVKM. This CDR3 has 15 amino acids. The CDR3 DNA reads TGTGCCAGCAGAGATTTACGGGACAAACTTGGCGAGCAGTACTTC. Translation: CASRDLRDKLGEQYF.

This chain connects TRBV2 to TRBJ2-1; 13 bases line up with TRBD2. CDR1 and CDR2 from the germline V gene are SNHLY and FYNNEI. This CDR3 has 13 residues. With V trimmed by 5 bases and J by 10 bases, 2 bases remained unmatched. CDR3 bases: TGTGCCAGCAGTACTAGCGGGAGGGGGGAGCAGTTCTTC. Amino acids: CASSTSGRGEQFF.

This clone was recorded only once. The rearrangement uses TRBV10-3 and TRBJ1-2; a weak D match, TRBD1 (5 bases). Germline V gene lookup returns CDR1 ENHRY and CDR2 SYGVKD. V was trimmed by 0 bases and J by 4 bases, leaving 12 bases between them. The CDR3 spans 15 residues. The CDR3 DNA reads TGTGCCATCAGTGAGTCCGCAGGGACTATCTATGGCTACACCTTC. Its translation is CAISESAGTIYGYTF.

The V and J genes are TRBV6-5 and TRBJ1-2; perhaps TRBD1 as D (6 bases). Germline CDR1 is MNHEY and CDR2 is SVGAGI. Trimming took off 7 bases at V and 8 bases at J, with 14 bases between the two ends. The CDR3 has 12 amino acids. The CDR3 reads CASNKGVGGYTF. The CDR3 coding sequence is TGTGCCAGCAATAAGGGGGTAGGAGGCTACACCTTC.

The chain combines TRBV11-2 with TRBJ2-1, with 13 bases identical to TRBD2. CDR3 length: 16 residues. Germline CDR1 and CDR2: SGHAT and FQNNGV. With V trimmed by 1 base and J by 7 bases, 4 bases remained unmatched. The CDR3 DNA follows: TGTGCCAGCAGCTTAGGACTAGCGGGGGGAGGGAATGAGCAGTTCTTC. It yields the protein CASSLGLAGGGNEQFF.

A single count supports this clone. The V call is TRBV7-9, the J call TRBJ2-6; the D gene is possibly TRBD1 (6 bases). The CDR3 has 16 residues. V lost 2 bases to trimming and J lost 2 bases, with 10 bases between them. Germline assignment: CDR1 SEHNR and CDR2 FQNEAQ (reference sequence). CDR3: CASSLTPGAGANVLTF. The CDR3 nucleotides are TGTGCCAGCAGCTTAACCCCAGGGGCTGGGGCCAACGTCCTGACTTTC.

The rearrangement links TRBV15 to TRBJ2-5, with TRBD1 matching 7 bases. The CDR3 spans 15 residues. J lost 5 bases, V lost 5 bases, and 11 bases had no gene match. Germline V gives CDR1 LNHNV, CDR2 YYDKDF (reference sequence). The CDR3 region has the DNA TGTGCCACCAGCGAGAGTAGACAGGGCAACGAGACCCAGTACTTC. As protein: CATSESRQGNETQYF.

The count of this clone is one. V is TRBV7-2 and J is TRBJ2-5; 16 nucleotides agree with TRBD2. Looked up from germline, CDR1 is SGHTA and CDR2 is FQGNSA. The V gene end was trimmed by 5 bases and the J gene end by 4 bases; junction bases not matched to a gene: 13. There are 19 residues in the CDR3. The CDR3 DNA reads TGTGCCAGCAGCGCCGAAGTGGGACTAGCGGGAGGGCCCGCAGAGACCCAGTACTTC. It specifies CASSAEVGLAGGPAETQYF. Full variable domain (missing parts from reference TRBV7-2 and TRBJ2-5): GAGVSQSPSNKVTEKGKDVELRCDPISGHTALYWYRQSLGQGLEFLIYFQGNSAPDKSGLPSDRFSAERTGGSVSTLTIQRTQQEDSAVYLCASSAEVGLAGGPAETQYFGPGTRLLVL.

The V call is TRBV10-3, the J call TRBJ2-4; TRBD1 is a possible D gene (5 bases). Per the germline V gene, CDR1 is ENHRY and CDR2 is SYGVKD. The CDR3 has 17 amino acids. V shed 2 bases and J shed 7 bases, with 21 bases lying between them. CDR3 in amino acids: CAISELGTRRQGNIQYF. In nucleotides, the CDR3 is TGTGCCATCAGTGAGCTGGGAACCAGGCGGCAGGGTAACATTCAGTACTTC.

This clone was found once. V and J are TRBV6-4 and TRBJ2-2; 7 bases agree with TRBD1. The CDR3 spans 14 residues. J lost 4 bases, V lost 6 bases, and 5 bases had no gene match. CDR1 and CDR2 (germline): MRHNA, SNTAGT. CDR3 in DNA: TGTGCCAGCAGAGGGGACAGCCGCACCGGGGAGCTGTTTTTT. Encoded protein: CASRGDSRTGELFF.

The chain recombines TRBV4-3 with TRBJ2-7; possibly TRBD1 for D (5 bases). Germline V gives CDR1 LGHNA, CDR2 YSLEER. The CDR3 consists of 15 residues. Between the trimmed V and J ends, which lost 0 bases and 3 bases, there was a span of 12 bases. DNA of the CDR3: TGCGCCAGCAGCCAAGATCTAGGGGTTGACTACGAGCAGTACTTC. Amino acid sequence: CASSQDLGVDYEQYF.

This clone was seen only a few times. The chain joins TRBV7-2 to TRBJ1-5; no reliable D call. The CDR3 is 14 amino acids. Trimming removed 8 bases at V and 0 bases at J, with 11 bases between. Germline V gene sequence: CDR1 SGHTA, CDR2 FQGNSA. CDR3 amino acids: CASVSGGSNQPQHF. CDR3 in DNA: TGTGCCAGCGTCTCCGGCGGTAGCAATCAGCCCCAGCATTTT.

The rearrangement joins TRBV4-2 to TRBJ2-7; no clear D gene. The CDR3 consists of 12 residues. Germline V gene data show CDR1 as LGHNA and CDR2 as YNFKEQ. The germline V and J ends were trimmed by 0 bases and 10 bases, with 10 bases remaining between them. CDR3 sequence reads: CASSQDSVRQYF. In DNA, the CDR3 is TGTGCCAGCAGCCAAGATTCAGTACGACAGTACTTC.

The chain carries TRBV24-1 and TRBJ2-2; perhaps TRBD1 as D (5 bases). CDR3 size: 16 residues. Germline CDR1 and CDR2: KGHDR and SFDVKD. With 2 bases removed from V and 5 bases from J, the gap between germline ends came to 14 bases. The CDR3 reads CATSDSAGPRTGELFF. The CDR3 nucleotides read TGTGCCACCAGTGATTCGGCAGGGCCCCGGACCGGGGAGCTGTTTTTT.

The chain recombines TRBV2 with TRBJ1-6, with D possibly being TRBD1 (5 bases). Trimming took 1 base from V and 7 from J, leaving 11 bases between them. The CDR3 totals 15 residues. CDR1 is SNHLY and CDR2 is FYNNEI in the germline V gene. As DNA, the CDR3 is TGTGCCAGCAGTGAAGGGGCCAGGGCAAATTCACCCCTCCACTTT. Translated: CASSEGARANSPLHF.

The V gene is TRBV29-1, the J gene TRBJ1-2; possible D gene TRBD1, 5 bases. The germline gives CDR1 SQVTM, CDR2 ANQGSEA. This CDR3 is built from 15 residues. Trimming cost V 6 bases and J 4 bases, with 21 bases left between them. The CDR3 loop reads CSVPRGTGGSYGYTF. CDR3 nucleotides: TGCAGCGTCCCAAGGGGTACAGGCGGCTCCTATGGCTACACCTTC.

This chain uses TRBV24-1 with TRBJ1-1, with D possibly TRBD1 on 5 matching bases. Germline V gene sequence: CDR1 KGHDR, CDR2 SFDVKD. V lost 9 bases and J 11 bases, leaving 9 bases between the germline ends. CDR3 size: 9 residues. The CDR3: CATGAGAFF. The CDR3 nucleotides read TGTGCCACCGGGGCTGGCGCTTTCTTT.

The chain uses TRBV25-1 and TRBJ2-2, with 16 bases matching TRBD2. J lost 0 bases, V lost 7 bases, and 5 bases had no gene match. The CDR3 covers 18 residues. Looked up from germline, CDR1 is MGHDK and CDR2 is SYGVNS. This chain's CDR3 is CASTPGLAGGPNTGELFF. The DNA for the CDR3 is TGTGCCAGCACTCCGGGACTAGCGGGAGGGCCGAACACCGGGGAGCTGTTTTTT.

This clone appeared a single time. V and J are TRBV4-1 and TRBJ2-7, with D possibly being TRBD1 (5 bases). V was pared by 0 bases and J by 3 bases, with 12 bases between. The CDR3 spans 15 residues. Germline V lookup: CDR1 MGHRA, CDR2 YSYEKL. CDR3 residues: CASSQDEQAYYEQYF. The CDR3 bases are TGCGCCAGCAGCCAAGATGAACAGGCCTACTACGAGCAGTACTTC.